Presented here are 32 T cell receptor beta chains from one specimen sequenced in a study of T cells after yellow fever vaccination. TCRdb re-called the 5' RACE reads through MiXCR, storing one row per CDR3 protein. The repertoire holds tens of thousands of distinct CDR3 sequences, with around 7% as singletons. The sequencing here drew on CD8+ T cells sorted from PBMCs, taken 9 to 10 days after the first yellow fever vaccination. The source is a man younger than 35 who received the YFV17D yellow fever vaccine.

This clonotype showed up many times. The CDR3 spells CSVPLTGFYNEQFF. The CDR3 DNA reads TGCAGCGTTCCCCTGACAGGGTTCTACAATGAGCAGTTCTTC. The chain uses TRBV29-1 and TRBJ2-1, with 7 bases fitting TRBD1. CDR1 and CDR2 (germline): SQVTM, ANQGSEA. The CDR3 consists of 14 residues. V trimming: 5 bases; J trimming: 3 bases; junction bases outside the gene matches: 7.

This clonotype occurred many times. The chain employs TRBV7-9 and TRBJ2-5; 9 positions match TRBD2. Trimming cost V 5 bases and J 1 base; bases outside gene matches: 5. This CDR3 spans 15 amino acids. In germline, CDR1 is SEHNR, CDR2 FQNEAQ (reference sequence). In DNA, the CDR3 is TGTGCCAGCAGCCGGACTAGCGAATCCCAAGAGACCCAGTACTTC. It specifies CASSRTSESQETQYF.

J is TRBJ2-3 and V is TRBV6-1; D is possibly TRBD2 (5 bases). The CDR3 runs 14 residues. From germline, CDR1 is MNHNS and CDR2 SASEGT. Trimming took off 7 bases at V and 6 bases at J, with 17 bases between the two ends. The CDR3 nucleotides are TGTGCCAGCATACCGAGGACTGACGGCGATACGCAGTATTTT. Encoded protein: CASIPRTDGDTQYF.

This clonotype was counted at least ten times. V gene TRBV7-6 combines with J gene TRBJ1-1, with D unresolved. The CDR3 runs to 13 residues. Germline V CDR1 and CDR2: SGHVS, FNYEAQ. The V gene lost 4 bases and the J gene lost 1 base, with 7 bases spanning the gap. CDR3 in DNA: TGTGCCAGCAGCTCCGTAGGGAACACTGAAGCTTTCTTT. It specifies CASSSVGNTEAFF.

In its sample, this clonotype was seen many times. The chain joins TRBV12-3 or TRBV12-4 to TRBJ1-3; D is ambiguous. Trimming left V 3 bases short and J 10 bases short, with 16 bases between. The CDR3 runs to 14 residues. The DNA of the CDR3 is TGTGCCAGCAGTTTTGAGATAAACATCCCAACCATATATTTT. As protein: CASSFEINIPTIYF.

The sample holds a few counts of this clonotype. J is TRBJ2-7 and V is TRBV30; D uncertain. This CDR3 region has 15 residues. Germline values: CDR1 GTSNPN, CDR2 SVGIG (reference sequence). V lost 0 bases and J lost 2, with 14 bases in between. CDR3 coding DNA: TGTGCCTGGAGTGTAGGCCCGACTCAGGCCTACGAGCAGTACTTC. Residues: CAWSVGPTQAYEQYF.

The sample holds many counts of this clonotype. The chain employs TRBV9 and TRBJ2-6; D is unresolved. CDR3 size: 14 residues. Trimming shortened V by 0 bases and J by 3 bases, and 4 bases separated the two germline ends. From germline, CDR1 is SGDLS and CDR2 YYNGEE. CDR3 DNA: TGTGCCAGCAGCGTAGTGGTTGGGGCCAACGTCCTGACTTTC. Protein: CASSVVVGANVLTF.

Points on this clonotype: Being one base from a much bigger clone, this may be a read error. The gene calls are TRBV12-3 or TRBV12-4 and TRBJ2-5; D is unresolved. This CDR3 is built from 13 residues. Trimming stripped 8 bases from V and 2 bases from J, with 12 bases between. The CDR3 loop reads CASGPWLQETQYF. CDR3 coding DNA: TGTGCCAGCGGTCCGTGGTTACAAGAGACCCAGTACTTC.

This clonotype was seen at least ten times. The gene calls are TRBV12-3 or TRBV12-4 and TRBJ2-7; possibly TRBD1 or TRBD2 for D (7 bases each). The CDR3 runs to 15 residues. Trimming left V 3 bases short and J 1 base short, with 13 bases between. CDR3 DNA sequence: TGTGCCAGCAGTTTGGGAGGGGGCAGGTCCTACGAGCAGTACTTC. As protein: CASSLGGGRSYEQYF.

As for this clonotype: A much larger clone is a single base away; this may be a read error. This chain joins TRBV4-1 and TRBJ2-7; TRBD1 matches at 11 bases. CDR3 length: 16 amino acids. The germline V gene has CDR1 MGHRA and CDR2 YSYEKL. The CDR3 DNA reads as TGCGGCAGCAGCTACTCCGGGACAGGGGGATCCTACGAGCAGTACTTC. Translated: CGSSYSGTGGSYEQYF.

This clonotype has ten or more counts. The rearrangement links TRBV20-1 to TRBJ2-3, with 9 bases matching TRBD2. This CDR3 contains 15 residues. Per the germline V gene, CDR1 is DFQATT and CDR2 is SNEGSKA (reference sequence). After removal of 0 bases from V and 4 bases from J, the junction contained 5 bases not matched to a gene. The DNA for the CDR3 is TGCAGTGCTAGAGAGTTCTTAGCGGGGGCAGATACGCAGTATTTT. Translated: CSAREFLAGADTQYF.

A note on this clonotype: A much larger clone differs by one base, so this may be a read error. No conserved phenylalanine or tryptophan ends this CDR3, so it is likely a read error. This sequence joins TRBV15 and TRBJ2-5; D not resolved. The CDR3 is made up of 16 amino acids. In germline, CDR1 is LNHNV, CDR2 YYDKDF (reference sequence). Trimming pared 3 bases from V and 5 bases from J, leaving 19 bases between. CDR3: CATSRPSGRNAETQYL. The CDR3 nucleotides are TGTGCCACCAGCAGGCCCTCCGGCCGAAATGCGGAGACCCAGTACTTG.

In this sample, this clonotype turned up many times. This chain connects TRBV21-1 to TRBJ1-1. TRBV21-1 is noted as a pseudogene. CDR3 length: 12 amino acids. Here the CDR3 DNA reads TGTGCCAGCAGCAAAGAATCTAATGGAGCTTTCTTT. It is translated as CASSKESNGAFF.

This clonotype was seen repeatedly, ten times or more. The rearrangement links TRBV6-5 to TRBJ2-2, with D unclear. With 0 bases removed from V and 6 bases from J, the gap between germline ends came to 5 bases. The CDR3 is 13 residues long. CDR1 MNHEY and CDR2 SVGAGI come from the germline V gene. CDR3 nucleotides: TGTGCCAGCAGTTACTCGGGATCCGGGGAGCTGTTTTTT. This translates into CASSYSGSGELFF.

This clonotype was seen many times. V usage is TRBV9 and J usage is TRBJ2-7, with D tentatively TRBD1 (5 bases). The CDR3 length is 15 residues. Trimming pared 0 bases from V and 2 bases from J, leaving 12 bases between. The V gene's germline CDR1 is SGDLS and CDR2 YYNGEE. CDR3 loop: CASSVGQGLTYEQYF. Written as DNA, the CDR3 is TGTGCCAGCAGCGTAGGGCAGGGCTTAACCTACGAGCAGTACTTC. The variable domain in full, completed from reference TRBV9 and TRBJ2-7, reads DSGVTQTPKHLITATGQRVTLRCSPRSGDLSVYWYQQSLDQGLQFLIQYYNGEERAKGNILERFSAQQFPDLHSELNLSSLELGDSALYFCASSVGQGLTYEQYFGPGTRLTVT.

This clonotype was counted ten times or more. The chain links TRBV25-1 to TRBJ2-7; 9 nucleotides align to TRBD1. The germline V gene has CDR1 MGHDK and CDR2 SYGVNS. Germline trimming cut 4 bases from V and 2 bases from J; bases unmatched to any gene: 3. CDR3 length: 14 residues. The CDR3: CASSGTGGTYEQYV. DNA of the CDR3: TGTGCCAGCAGTGGAACAGGGGGCACCTACGAGCAGTACGTC.

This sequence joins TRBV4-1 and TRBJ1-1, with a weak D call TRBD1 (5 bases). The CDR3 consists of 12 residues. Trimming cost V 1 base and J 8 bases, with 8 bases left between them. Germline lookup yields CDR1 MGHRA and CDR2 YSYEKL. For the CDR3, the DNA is TGCGCCAGCAGCCAAGTATGGGGGGAAGCTTTCTTT. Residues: CASSQVWGEAFF.

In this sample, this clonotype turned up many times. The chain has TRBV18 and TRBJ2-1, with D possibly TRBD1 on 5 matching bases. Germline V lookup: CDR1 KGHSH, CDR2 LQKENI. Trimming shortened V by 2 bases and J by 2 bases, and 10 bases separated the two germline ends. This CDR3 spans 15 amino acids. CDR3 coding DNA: TGTGCCAGCTCACCAGGGGCATTACCCTACAATGAGCAGTTCTTC. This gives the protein CASSPGALPYNEQFF.

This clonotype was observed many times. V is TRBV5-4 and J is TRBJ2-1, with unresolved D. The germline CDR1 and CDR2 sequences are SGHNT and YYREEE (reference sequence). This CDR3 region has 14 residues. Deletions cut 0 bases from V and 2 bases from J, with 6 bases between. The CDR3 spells CASSLEAAYNEQFF. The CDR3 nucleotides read TGTGCCAGCAGCTTGGAGGCAGCCTACAATGAGCAGTTCTTC.

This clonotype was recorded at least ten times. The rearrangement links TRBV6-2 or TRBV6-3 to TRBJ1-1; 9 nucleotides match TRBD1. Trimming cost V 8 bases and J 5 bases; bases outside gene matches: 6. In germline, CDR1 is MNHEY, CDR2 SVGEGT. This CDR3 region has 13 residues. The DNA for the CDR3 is TGTGCCAGCGGACAGGGGCCGTGGACTGAAGCTTTCTTT. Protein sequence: CASGQGPWTEAFF.

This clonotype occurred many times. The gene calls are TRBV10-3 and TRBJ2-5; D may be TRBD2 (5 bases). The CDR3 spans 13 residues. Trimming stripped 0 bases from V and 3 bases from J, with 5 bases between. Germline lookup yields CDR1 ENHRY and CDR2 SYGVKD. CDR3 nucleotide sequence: TGTGCCATCAGTGAGTCGAGGGAAGAGACCCAGTACTTC. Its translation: CAISESREETQYF.

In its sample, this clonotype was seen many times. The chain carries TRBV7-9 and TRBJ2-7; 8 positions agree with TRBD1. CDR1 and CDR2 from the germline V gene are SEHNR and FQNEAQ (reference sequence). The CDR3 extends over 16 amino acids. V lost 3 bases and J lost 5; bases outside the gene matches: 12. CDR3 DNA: TGTGCCAGCAGCTTGGGACAGGTATGGAGTTTCGACGAGCAGTACGTC. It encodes CASSLGQVWSFDEQYV.

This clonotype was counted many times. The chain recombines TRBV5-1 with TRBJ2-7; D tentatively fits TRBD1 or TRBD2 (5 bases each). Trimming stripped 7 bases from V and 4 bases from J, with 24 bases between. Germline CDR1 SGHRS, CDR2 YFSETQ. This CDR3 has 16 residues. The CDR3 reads CASAPLVGTGSYEQYF. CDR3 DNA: TGCGCCAGCGCCCCTCTCGTTGGGACGGGCTCTTACGAGCAGTACTTC.

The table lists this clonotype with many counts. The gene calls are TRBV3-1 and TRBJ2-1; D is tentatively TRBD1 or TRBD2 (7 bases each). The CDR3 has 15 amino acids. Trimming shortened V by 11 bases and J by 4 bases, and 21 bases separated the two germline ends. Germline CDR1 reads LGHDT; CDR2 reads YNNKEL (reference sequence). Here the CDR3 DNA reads TGTGCCGGACCGGGGGGAGGGGGCCTATACAATGAGCAGTTCTTC. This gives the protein CAGPGGGGLYNEQFF.

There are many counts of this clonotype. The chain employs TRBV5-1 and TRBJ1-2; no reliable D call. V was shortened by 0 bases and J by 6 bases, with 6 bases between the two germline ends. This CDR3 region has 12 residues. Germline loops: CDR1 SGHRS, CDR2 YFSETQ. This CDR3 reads CASSLEANGYTF. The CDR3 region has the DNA TGCGCCAGCAGCTTGGAGGCCAATGGCTACACCTTC.

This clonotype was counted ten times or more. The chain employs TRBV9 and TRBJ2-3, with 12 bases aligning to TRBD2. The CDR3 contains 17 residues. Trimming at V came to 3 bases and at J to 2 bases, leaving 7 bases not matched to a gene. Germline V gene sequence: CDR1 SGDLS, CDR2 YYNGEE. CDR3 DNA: TGTGCCAGCAGCGCGCGTGGGACTAGCGGGTACACAGATACGCAGTATTTT. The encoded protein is CASSARGTSGYTDTQYF.

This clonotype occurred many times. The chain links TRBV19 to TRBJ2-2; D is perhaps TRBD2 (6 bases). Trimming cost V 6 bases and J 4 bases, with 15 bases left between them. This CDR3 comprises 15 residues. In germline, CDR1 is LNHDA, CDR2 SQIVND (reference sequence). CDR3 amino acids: CASSRYRDSTGELFF. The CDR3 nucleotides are TGTGCCAGTAGCAGATACCGGGACTCCACCGGGGAGCTGTTTTTT.

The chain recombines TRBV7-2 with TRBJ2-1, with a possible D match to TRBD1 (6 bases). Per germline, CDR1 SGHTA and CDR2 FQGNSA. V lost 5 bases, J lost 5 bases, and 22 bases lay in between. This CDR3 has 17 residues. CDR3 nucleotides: TGTGCCAGCAGCGAATTCCCAGGGGAAGATGGGGACAATGAGCAGTTCTTC. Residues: CASSEFPGEDGDNEQFF.

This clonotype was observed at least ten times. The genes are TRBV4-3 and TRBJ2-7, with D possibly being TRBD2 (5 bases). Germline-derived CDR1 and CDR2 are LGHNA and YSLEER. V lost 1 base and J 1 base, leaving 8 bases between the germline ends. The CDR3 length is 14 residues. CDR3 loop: CASSQAPGSYEQYF. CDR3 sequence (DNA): TGCGCCAGCAGCCAAGCTCCGGGATCCTACGAGCAGTACTTC.

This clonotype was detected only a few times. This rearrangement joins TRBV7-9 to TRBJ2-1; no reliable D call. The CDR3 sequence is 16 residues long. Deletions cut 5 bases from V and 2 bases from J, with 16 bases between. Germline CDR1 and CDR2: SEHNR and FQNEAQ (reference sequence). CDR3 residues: CASSAELGVTYNEQFF. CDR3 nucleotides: TGTGCCAGCAGCGCCGAGCTGGGTGTCACCTACAATGAGCAGTTCTTC.

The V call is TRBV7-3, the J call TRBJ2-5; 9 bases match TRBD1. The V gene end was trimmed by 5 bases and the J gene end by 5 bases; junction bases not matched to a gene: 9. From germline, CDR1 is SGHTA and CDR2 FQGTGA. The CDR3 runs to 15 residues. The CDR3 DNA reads TGTGCCAGCAGCGCTACAGGGGGCGCAATGGAGACCCAGTACTTC. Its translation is CASSATGGAMETQYF. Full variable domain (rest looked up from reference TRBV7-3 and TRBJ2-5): GAGVSQTPSNKVTEKGKYVELRCDPISGHTALYWYRQSLGQGPEFLIYFQGTGAADDSGLPNDRFFAVRPEGSVSTLKIQRTERGDSAVYLCASSATGGAMETQYFGPGTRLLVL.

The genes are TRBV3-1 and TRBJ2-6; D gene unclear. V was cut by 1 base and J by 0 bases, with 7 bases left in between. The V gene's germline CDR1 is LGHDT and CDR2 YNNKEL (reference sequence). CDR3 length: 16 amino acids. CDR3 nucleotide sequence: TGTGCCAGCAGCCAAGGACTTATCTCTGGGGCCAACGTCCTGACTTTC. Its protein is CASSQGLISGANVLTF.